This T cell receptor (beta chain) was sequenced for a study of molecular identifiers for immune sequencing clone quantification. Background on the study: Five portions were made in replicates from RNA of roughly 20,000 or 100,000 naive CD8 cells, and four underwent sequencing.

Broader study findings: Naive cells had under 1% of molecules in clones above 20 RNA copies, effectors over 97%.

This clonotype has more than one count but fewer than ten. The antigen remains undetermined. Sequencing libraries of naive CD8 cells derived from roughly 20,000 to 1,000,000 sorted cells with 10%, 30% or 50% RNA. CD8+CD4-CCR7+CD45RA+ cells were sorted as naive CD8 T cells. TCRdb reanalysed the PCR reads using MiXCR and keeps one entry per CDR3 protein. The sample yields a few hundred thousand distinct CDR3 sequences, approximately 25% seen once. Losses at the gene ends were 2 bases for V and 6 bases for J; bases not matched to a gene: 13. This CDR3 is 17 amino acids long. Germline V lookup: CDR1 SGDLS, CDR2 YYNGEE.

Sequencing used naive CD8+ T cells from blood, with Jurkat cell RNA spiked in. Specified subset: FACS-sorted CD8+CD4-CCR7+CD45RA+ naive T cells. The chain carries TRBV9 and TRBJ2-3; 9 nucleotides agree with TRBD1. The sequence was obtained from a human donor in good health. Some libraries in this study had Jurkat cell RNA spiked in. CDR3: CASSVGTGTGFSDTQYF. In nucleotides, the CDR3 is TGTGCCAGCAGCGTCGGTACCGGGACAGGGTTTTCCGATACGCAGTATTTT.